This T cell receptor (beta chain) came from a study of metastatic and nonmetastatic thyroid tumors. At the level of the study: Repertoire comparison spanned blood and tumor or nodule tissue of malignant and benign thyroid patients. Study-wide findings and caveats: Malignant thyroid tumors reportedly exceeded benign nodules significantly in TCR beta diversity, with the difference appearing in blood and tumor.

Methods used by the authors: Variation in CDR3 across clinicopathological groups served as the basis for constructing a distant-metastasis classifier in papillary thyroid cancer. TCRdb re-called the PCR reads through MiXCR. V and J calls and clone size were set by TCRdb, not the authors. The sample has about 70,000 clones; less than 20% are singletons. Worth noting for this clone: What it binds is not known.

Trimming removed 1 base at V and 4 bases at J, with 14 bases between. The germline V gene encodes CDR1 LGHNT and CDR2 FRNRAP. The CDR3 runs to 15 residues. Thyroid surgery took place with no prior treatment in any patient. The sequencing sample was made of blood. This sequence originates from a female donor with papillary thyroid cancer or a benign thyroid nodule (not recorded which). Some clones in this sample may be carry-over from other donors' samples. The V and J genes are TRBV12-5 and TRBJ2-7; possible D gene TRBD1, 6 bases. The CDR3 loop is CASGLGPGQGYEQYF. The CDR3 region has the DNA TGTGCTAGTGGTTTGGGCCCGGGACAAGGTTACGAGCAGTACTTC.